Below are 27 T cell receptor beta chains sequenced from a single sample in a study of blood T cell repertoires in COVID-19. Here immunoSEQ multiplex PCR was the method, and the copy in TCRdb shows in-frame clones only, minus some. The sample has roughly 300,000 clones; 86% are singletons. The sample taken for sequencing was peripheral blood. The receptors shown here come from a woman between 45 and 60 years old with acute or convalescent COVID-19.

Of note for this clone: Germline and junction disagree at one end, which may indicate a read error. The chain recombines TRBV18 with TRBJ2-7, with D possibly matching TRBD1 (5 bases). The CDR3 covers 16 residues. The germline CDR1 and CDR2 sequences are KGHSH and LQKENI. CDR3 sequence: CASSPPETAASYAQYF. The CDR3 DNA reads as TGTGCCAGCTCACCACCCGAGACAGCAGCCTCCTACGCGCAGTACTTC.

The chain links TRBV7-3 to TRBJ1-1; tentatively, D is TRBD1 (6 bases). Trimming removed 0 bases at V and 11 bases at J, with 13 bases between. This CDR3 comprises 13 residues. Per germline, CDR1 SGHTA and CDR2 FQGTGA. CDR3 nucleotide sequence: TGTGCCAGCAGCTTAACGGTGGGGGCGGCGGCTTTCTTT. It specifies CASSLTVGAAAFF. Together with reference TRBV7-3 and TRBJ1-1, the CDR3 gives the full variable domain: GAGVSQTPSNKVTEKGKYVELRCDPISGHTALYWYRQSLGQGPEFLIYFQGTGAADDSGLPNDRFFAVRPEGSVSTLKIQRTERGDSAVYLCASSLTVGAAAFFGQGTRLTVV.

The V call is TRBV5-4, the J call TRBJ2-7; the D gene is possibly TRBD1 (5 bases). The CDR3 spans 15 residues. The V gene's germline CDR1 is SGHNT and CDR2 YYREEE (reference sequence). V was trimmed by 4 bases and J by 6 bases, leaving 20 bases between them. The CDR3 loop reads CASSLGGGRVGEQYF. CDR3 nucleotide sequence: TGTGCCAGCAGCCTTGGCGGCGGCAGGGTCGGCGAGCAGTACTTC.

The chain links TRBV7-2 to TRBJ2-7; D is uncertain. Trimming removed 3 bases at V and 0 bases at J, with 12 bases between. This CDR3 contains 15 residues. The germline CDR1 and CDR2 sequences are SGHTA and FQGNSA. CDR3 in amino acids: CASSLTNSVSYEQYF. The CDR3 nucleotides are TGTGCCAGCAGCTTGACAAATAGTGTCTCCTACGAGCAGTACTTC.

The CDR3 DNA follows: TGTGCCATCAGCCCGGACATTGGCGATGAGCAGTTCTTC. This translates into CAISPDIGDEQFF. The gene calls are TRBV10-3 and TRBJ2-1; D possibly corresponds to TRBD1 (5 bases). Between the trimmed V and J ends, which lost 6 bases and 8 bases, there was a span of 14 bases. This CDR3 has 13 amino acids. Germline-derived CDR1 and CDR2 are ENHRY and SYGVKD.

The V call is TRBV6-2 or TRBV6-3, the J call TRBJ1-2; a possible D gene is TRBD1 (5 bases). The CDR3 runs 12 residues. V was trimmed by 4 bases and J by 5 bases, leaving 8 bases between them. CDR1 and CDR2 (germline): MNHEY, SVGEGT. The CDR3 DNA follows: TGTGCCAGCAGTTCCAGGACATATGGCTACACCTTC. Translated: CASSSRTYGYTF.

This chain joins TRBV6-6 and TRBJ1-5; 8 nucleotides align to TRBD1. Per the germline V gene, CDR1 is MNHNY and CDR2 is SVGAGI (reference sequence). This CDR3 has 18 residues. The ends lost 6 bases at V and 0 bases at J; junction bases unmatched: 13. In DNA, the CDR3 is TGTGCCAGCAGACGAGGGACAGGCGGACCTACTAGCAATCAGCCCCAGCATTTT. It specifies CASRRGTGGPTSNQPQHF.

This clone was seen once. The CDR3 loop is CASSFRDRGTEAFF. CDR3 in DNA: TGTGCCAGTAGCTTCCGGGACAGGGGCACTGAAGCTTTCTTT. The rearrangement joins TRBV19 to TRBJ1-1; 10 bases fit TRBD1. The CDR3 has 14 amino acids. CDR1 is LNHDA and CDR2 is SQIVND in the germline V gene (reference sequence). With V trimmed by 6 bases and J by 4 bases, 5 bases remained unmatched.

V gene TRBV29-1 combines with J gene TRBJ2-3; D remains ambiguous. The germline CDR1 and CDR2 sequences are SQVTM and ANQGSEA. V lost 5 bases to trimming and J lost 5 bases, with 11 bases between them. The CDR3 is 12 amino acids. The CDR3 DNA follows: TGCAGCGTTCCCTCCCCGGGAGATACGCAGTATTTT. It yields the protein CSVPSPGDTQYF.

This clone was detected once. This chain uses TRBV5-1 with TRBJ2-3, with 10 bases identical to TRBD1. Germline CDR1 SGHRS, CDR2 YFSETQ. Trimming removed 0 bases from V and 6 bases from J; junction bases left unmatched: 4. The CDR3 runs to 15 residues. CDR3 protein: CASSLAGTGADTQYF. The CDR3 region has the DNA TGCGCCAGCAGCTTGGCCGGGACAGGGGCGGATACGCAGTATTTT.

The rearrangement links TRBV2 to TRBJ1-2; the match to TRBD1 covers 7 bases. The CDR3 runs to 14 residues. V lost 7 bases, J lost 3 bases, and 8 bases stayed unmatched. Germline values: CDR1 SNHLY, CDR2 FYNNEI. CDR3 loop: CASTKDRAYYGYTF. The CDR3 nucleotides are TGTGCCAGCACTAAAGACAGGGCCTACTATGGCTACACCTTC.

V is TRBV11-3 and J is TRBJ2-3, with D possibly matching TRBD1 (6 bases). The germline V gene has CDR1 SGHNT and CDR2 YENEEA. This CDR3 spans 13 amino acids. V lost 4 bases and J lost 6, with 11 bases in between. CDR3 nucleotide sequence: TGTGCCAGCAGCTCCGAGGGGGAGGATACGCAGTATTTT. As protein: CASSSEGEDTQYF.

The chain joins TRBV11-3 to TRBJ2-7; D uncertain. Trimming took off 4 bases at V and 4 bases at J, with 11 bases between the two ends. The CDR3 extends over 13 amino acids. Germline V lookup: CDR1 SGHNT, CDR2 YENEEA. CDR3 coding DNA: TGTGCCAGCAGCTCCTACCACTCGTACGAGCAGTACTTC. Translating it yields CASSSYHSYEQYF.

This sequence joins TRBV27 and TRBJ2-3; D remains unclear. Germline CDR1 MNHEY, CDR2 SMNVEV (reference sequence). V was cut by 10 bases and J by 0 bases, with 23 bases left in between. The CDR3 sequence is 17 residues long. CDR3 region: CATQPGWLVLSTDTQYF. In nucleotides, the CDR3 is TGTGCCACCCAACCCGGTTGGCTAGTGCTTAGCACAGATACGCAGTATTTT.

The J gene is TRBJ2-7, the V gene TRBV7-2; D is perhaps TRBD1 (6 bases). CDR1 and CDR2 from the germline V gene are SGHTA and FQGNSA. This CDR3 has 14 residues. V lost 2 bases and J 5 bases, leaving 13 bases between the germline ends. In nucleotides, the CDR3 is TGTGCCAGCAGCTTAAGTCCAGGGGCGGACGAGCAGTACTTC. Amino acids: CASSLSPGADEQYF.

The chain is built from TRBV28 and TRBJ1-1; possibly TRBD1 for D (5 bases). The CDR3 loop spans 14 amino acids. With 4 bases removed from V and 0 bases from J, the gap between germline ends came to 9 bases. CDR1 and CDR2 from the germline V gene are MDHEN and SYDVKM. The CDR3 reads CASSYQGLNTEAFF. CDR3 DNA sequence: TGTGCCAGCAGTTACCAGGGCTTGAACACTGAAGCTTTCTTT.

This rearrangement joins TRBV30 to TRBJ1-2; no clear D. V lost 2 bases and J lost 7, with 17 bases in between. Germline-derived CDR1 and CDR2 are GTSNPN and SVGIG (reference sequence). The CDR3 sequence is 14 residues long. CDR3 coding DNA: TGTGCCTGGAGTCGCGTGCGGGGAACGAGTGGCTACACCTTC. Its protein product is CAWSRVRGTSGYTF.

The V call is TRBV30, the J call TRBJ2-7; 7 positions agree with TRBD1. The CDR3 extends over 17 amino acids. The junction had 20 bases not matched to a gene; V was cut back by 3 bases and J by 6 bases. Germline CDR1 and CDR2: GTSNPN and SVGIG (reference sequence). As DNA, the CDR3 is TGTGCCTGGAGCGATGAACCCGGGACAGAACCTCCTGTCGAGCAGTACTTC. It yields the protein CAWSDEPGTEPPVEQYF.

The rearrangement links TRBV28 to TRBJ1-1; D might be TRBD1 (6 bases). The CDR3 has 15 residues. The ends were cut back, 7 bases at V and 6 bases at J, with 21 bases in the middle. CDR1 and CDR2 from the germline V gene are MDHEN and SYDVKM. CDR3: CASISLPQGTAEAFF. DNA for the CDR3: TGTGCCAGCATTTCCTTGCCGCAGGGGACGGCTGAAGCTTTCTTT.

The table lists this clone with a few counts. This chain joins TRBV12-3 or TRBV12-4 and TRBJ1-2; 7 nucleotides match TRBD1. The CDR3 covers 13 residues. Trimming took 7 bases from V and 5 from J; bases not matched to a gene: 7. The CDR3 DNA follows: TGTGCCAGCACCGATCCGGGACAGTATGGCTACACCTTC. It encodes CASTDPGQYGYTF.

The V gene is TRBV7-8, the J gene TRBJ1-5, with D perhaps TRBD1 (5 bases). The CDR3 consists of 17 residues. Germline-derived CDR1 and CDR2 are SGHVS and FQNEAQ. V was shortened by 2 bases and J by 1 base, with 15 bases between the two germline ends. In nucleotides, the CDR3 is TGTGCCAGCAGCTTAAAGGGCAGGGTGGGAAGCAATCAGCCCCAGCATTTT. It translates to CASSLKGRVGSNQPQHF. Combining the CDR3 with reference TRBV7-8 and TRBJ1-5 gives the whole variable domain GAGVSQSPRYKVAKRGQDVALRCDPISGHVSLFWYQQALGQGPEFLTYFQNEAQLDKSGLPSDRFFAERPEGSVSTLKIQRTQQEDSAVYLCASSLKGRVGSNQPQHFGDGTRLSIL.

This clone was counted once. CDR3 protein: CASSSGLAGTNEQFF. The CDR3 region has the DNA TGTGCCAGCAGTTCGGGACTAGCGGGAACGAATGAGCAGTTCTTC. The chain combines TRBV6-5 with TRBJ2-1, with 13 bases identical to TRBD2. The CDR3 is 15 residues long. The V segment lost 4 bases and the J segment 7 bases; nucleotides outside the gene matches: 4. From germline, CDR1 is MNHEY and CDR2 SVGAGI.

This chain links TRBV7-6 with TRBJ2-7; possibly TRBD1 for D (6 bases). V was cut by 6 bases and J by 3 bases, with 18 bases left in between. The germline V gene has CDR1 SGHVS and CDR2 FNYEAQ. CDR3 length equals 15 residues. The CDR3 coding sequence is TGTGCCAGCAGTCCTAGGACAGAGCCCCTCTACGAGCAGTACTTC. Encoded protein: CASSPRTEPLYEQYF.

The V and J genes are TRBV2 and TRBJ1-1, with no clear D. The CDR3 is 14 residues long. CDR1 is SNHLY and CDR2 is FYNNEI in the germline V gene. Trimming removed 5 bases at V and 1 base at J, with 11 bases between. The CDR3 DNA reads TGTGCCAGCAGTACGCGGGAAGGGAACACTGAAGCTTTCTTT. Amino acid sequence: CASSTREGNTEAFF.

V is TRBV5-1 and J is TRBJ2-7; 10 bases map to TRBD2. The CDR3 covers 16 residues. From germline, CDR1 is SGHRS and CDR2 YFSETQ. Trimming at V came to 3 bases and at J to 4 bases, leaving 10 bases not matched to a gene. Here the CDR3 DNA reads TGCGCCAGCAGCTATTCTAGCGGGAGTAAAACGTACGAGCAGTACTTC. Protein product: CASSYSSGSKTYEQYF.

The rearrangement uses TRBV6-2 or TRBV6-3 and TRBJ2-7; D is perhaps TRBD1 (6 bases). Germline-derived CDR1 and CDR2 are MNHEY and SVGEGT. The V end lost 5 bases, the J end lost 1 base, and 12 bases lay between the germline ends. This CDR3 is 14 amino acids long. The CDR3 coding sequence is TGTGCCAGCAGTACTCAGGGGATTTCCTACGAGCAGTACTTC. Translating gives CASSTQGISYEQYF.

The genes are TRBV7-6 and TRBJ2-7; 8 positions match TRBD1. V gave up 8 bases and J gave up 5 bases; unmatched junction bases: 2. Germline assignment: CDR1 SGHVS and CDR2 FNYEAQ. The CDR3 runs 11 residues. The CDR3 sequence is CASGQGDEQYF. The CDR3 coding sequence is TGTGCCAGCGGACAGGGTGACGAGCAGTACTTC.